A selection of T cell receptor beta chains follows, all from one sample in a study of shared clonotypes between healthy human individuals. Sequencing was performed with immunoSEQ multiplex PCR; in TCRdb, only in-frame clones are kept and a portion is missing. The sample yields roughly 2.6 million clones, approximately 92% seen once. The sample comprised naive CD4+ T cells sorted from blood. Receptors were obtained from a man between 18 and 29 years old in good health. The CDR3 runs from the conserved cysteine through the conserved F or W. D genes are given only for firm matches. Clone size is not always given. Where it is, it says once, few, many or a class for expanded clones.

d_call j_call v_call clone_size cdr3_nt cdr3_aa
NA TRBJ2-7 TRBV6-1 NA TGTGCCAGCAGTGAAGACACAGTCGCCTCCGAGCAGTACTTC CASSEDTVASEQYF
NA TRBJ1-1 TRBV18 NA TGTGCCAGCTCTCCGACAGAGAACACTGAAGCTTTCTTT CASSPTENTEAFF
TRBD1 TRBJ1-1 TRBV19 NA TGTGCCAGTAGTATAGTTCCGGGACAGAAGAACACTGAAGCTTTCTTT CASSIVPGQKNTEAFF
TRBD2 TRBJ2-1 TRBV4-1 NA TGCGCCAGCAGCCAAGTACTAGCGATCTCCTACAATGAGCAGTTCTTC CASSQVLAISYNEQFF
NA TRBJ2-2 TRBV7-2 NA TGTGCCAGCAGCTTACGCTCCGGGGAGCTGTTTTTT CASSLRSGELFF
NA TRBJ2-7 TRBV30 NA TGTGCCTGGAGGCGAAAGATTTTTACCTACGAGCAGTACTTC CAWRRKIFTYEQYF
TRBD2 TRBJ2-5 TRBV7-2 NA TGTGCCAGCAGCTTAGCGCCAGAGCGGGGTTCCCAAGAGACCCAGTACTTC CASSLAPERGSQETQYF
NA TRBJ1-2 TRBV19 once TGTGCCAGTAGTATAGGCCCTCTCAACTATGGCTACACCTTC CASSIGPLNYGYTF
NA TRBJ2-3 TRBV6-1 NA TGTGCCAGCGAGGCGGACAACACAGATACGCAGTATTTT CASEADNTDTQYF
TRBD2 TRBJ2-1 TRBV10-1 NA TGCGCCAGCAGTGAGGCTAGCGGGGAGCAGTTCTTC CASSEASGEQFF
TRBD1 TRBJ2-2 TRBV27 NA TGTGCCAGCAGTTTGGGACAGGGCCGAAACACCGGGGAGCTGTTTTTT CASSLGQGRNTGELFF
NA TRBJ2-6 TRBV18 NA TGTGCCAGCTCATTTCTCCAGGGCGACCGCAACTCTGGGGCCAACGTCCTGACTTTC CASSFLQGDRNSGANVLTF
NA TRBJ1-2 TRBV5-8 NA TGTGCCAGCAGCTTGGACCCAGGATACTATGGCTACACCTTC CASSLDPGYYGYTF
NA TRBJ2-7 TRBV10-2 NA TGCGCCAGCATACCGGGGGTTGACTATTCCTACGAGCAGTACTTC CASIPGVDYSYEQYF
NA TRBJ1-2 TRBV29-1 NA TGCAGCGCCCAGGGTGGGGGCCTCTATGGCTACACCTTC CSAQGGGLYGYTF
NA TRBJ2-7 TRBV5-4 NA TGTGCCAGCAGCGTCGACGGGGTACCCTACGAGCAGTACTTC CASSVDGVPYEQYF
NA TRBJ2-7 TRBV19 NA TGTGCCAGTAGCTTCCAGGGGCTAAGCTCCTACGAGCAGTACTTC CASSFQGLSSYEQYF
TRBD2 TRBJ2-3 TRBV28 NA TGTGCCAGCAGTGAAGCGGGGGGACGGGATACGCAGTATTTT CASSEAGGRDTQYF
TRBD1 TRBJ2-7 TRBV29-1 NA TGCAGCGTAAGGGACAGCCGCCGTAGTTCCTACGAGCAGTACTTC CSVRDSRRSSYEQYF
NA TRBJ2-2 TRBV18 NA TGTGCCAGCTCACCAGAGAGCGCCGGGGAGCTGTTTTTT CASSPESAGELFF
NA TRBJ1-2 TRBV6-1 once TGTGCCAGCAGTGTTTCGACCCGATATGGCTACACCTTC CASSVSTRYGYTF
TRBD1 TRBJ2-7 TRBV6-5 NA TGTGCCAGCAGTTACGGGACAGATCTCTACGAGCAGTACTTC CASSYGTDLYEQYF
NA TRBJ2-3 TRBV6-5 NA TGTGCCAGCAGAAAAGCGGGTAGCACAGATACGCAGTATTTT CASRKAGSTDTQYF
NA TRBJ2-7 TRBV14 NA TGTGCCAGCAGCCCCAGCGTGTCCTACGAGCAGTACTTC CASSPSVSYEQYF
TRBD1 TRBJ1-5 TRBV6-5 NA TGTGCCAGCAGTTTGGGACAGGGCAATCAGCCCCAGCATTTT CASSLGQGNQPQHF
NA TRBJ1-6 TRBV5-1 NA TGCGCCAGCAGCCAGGAGGGGGTTCCTTCACCCCTCCACTTT CASSQEGVPSPLHF
TRBD1 TRBJ1-5 TRBV19 NA TGTGCCACGACAGGGGTTTGGGGCAATCAGCCCCAGCATTTT CATTGVWGNQPQHF
NA TRBJ1-6 TRBV5-1 NA TGCGCCAGCAGCCTACGGACAGCCGGAGATTCACCCCTCCACTTT CASSLRTAGDSPLHF
NA TRBJ1-1 TRBV6-6 NA TGTGCCAGCAGTTCCTCGGTGGGAAGAGCTTTCTTT CASSSSVGRAFF